The rows below give T cell receptor beta chains drawn from one sample of a study of CD8 T cells in Susac syndrome. TCRdb fed the immunoSEQ multiplex PCR reads into MiXCR, producing one record per CDR3 protein. The table includes about 180,000 distinct CDR3 sequences, around 94% detected once. The sample consisted of CD4+ T cells from PBMCs. The receptors derive from a human donor with Susac syndrome. CDR3s include the opening cysteine and the closing phenylalanine or tryptophan. D genes are given only for firm matches. Where a row states a size, it is once, few, many or the class of an expanded clone; other rows omit it.

>-|TRBV12-3/TRBV12-4|16|TRBD1|TRBJ1-5
CASSFEDREAGEPQHF
TGTGCCAGCAGTTTCGAGGACAGGGAGGCTGGAGAGCCCCAGCATTTT
>-|TRBV20-1|18|TRBD2|TRBJ2-3
CSASRGEASGGAADTQYF
TGCAGTGCTAGTCGTGGAGAGGCTAGCGGGGGGGCCGCGGATACGCAGTATTTT
>-|TRBV29-1|16|-|TRBJ2-3
CSVVAPRGESADTQYF
TGCAGCGTTGTGGCCCCACGCGGGGAATCCGCAGATACGCAGTATTTT
>-|TRBV20-1|14|TRBD2|TRBJ2-5
CSASSPSGADRQYF
TGCAGTGCTAGTTCCCCTAGCGGAGCCGATCGCCAGTACTTC
>once|TRBV12-3/TRBV12-4|13|-|TRBJ1-4
CASRGSLGIGLFF
TGTGCCAGCAGGGGATCACTTGGGATAGGACTGTTTTTT
>-|TRBV7-2|18|TRBD2|TRBJ2-1
CASSRRTSGGPYYNEQFF
TGTGCCAGCAGCCGAAGGACTAGCGGGGGACCATACTACAATGAGCAGTTCTTC
>-|TRBV19|14|-|TRBJ1-6
CASSIGDRGSPLHF
TGTGCCAGTAGTATCGGCGATAGAGGGTCACCCCTCCACTTT
>-|TRBV7-9|12|-|TRBJ2-7
CASSPAAYEQYF
TGTGCCAGCAGTCCGGCAGCCTACGAGCAGTACTTC
>-|TRBV25-1|17|TRBD1|TRBJ2-7
CASSESFGQGSSYEQYF
TGTGCCAGCAGTGAATCGTTTGGACAGGGGAGCTCCTACGAGCAGTACTTC
>-|TRBV20-1|15|TRBD2|TRBJ2-3
CSARRSGETTDTQYF
TGCAGTGCTAGACGTAGCGGGGAGACCACAGATACGCAGTATTTT
>once|TRBV5-1|13|-|TRBJ2-7
CASSLQEEYEQYF
TGCGCCAGCAGCTTGCAGGAAGAATACGAGCAGTACTTC
>-|TRBV12-3/TRBV12-4|12|-|TRBJ1-2
CASSPFEVGYTF
TGTGCCAGCAGCCCTTTTGAGGTTGGCTACACCTTC
>-|TRBV29-1|14|-|TRBJ2-1
CSASGGGSYNEQFF
TGCAGCGCCTCAGGGGGGGGCTCCTACAATGAGCAGTTCTTC
>-|TRBV9|16|-|TRBJ1-3
CASSVGARDSGNTIYF
TGTGCCAGCAGCGTAGGCGCCCGGGACTCTGGAAACACCATATATTTT
>once|TRBV12-3/TRBV12-4|11|-|TRBJ2-4
CASAAKNIQYF
TGTGCCAGCGCAGCCAAAAACATTCAGTACTTC
>-|TRBV20-1|12|-|TRBJ1-1
CSAARANTEAFF
TGCAGTGCCGCCCGGGCGAACACTGAAGCTTTCTTT
>few|TRBV3-1|11|-|TRBJ2-1
CASSFSNEQFF
TGTGCCAGCAGTTTCTCCAATGAGCAGTTCTTC
>-|TRBV14|13|-|TRBJ2-3
CAVRTGGADTQYF
TGTGCCGTCCGGACTGGCGGGGCAGATACGCAGTATTTT
>-|TRBV20-1|15|-|TRBJ1-1
CSASAGTTMNTEAFF
TGCAGTGCTAGCGCCGGGACAACCATGAACACTGAAGCTTTCTTT
>-|TRBV12-3/TRBV12-4|15|TRBD2|TRBJ2-5
CASSLFGSGEETQYF
TGTGCCAGCAGTTTGTTCGGTAGCGGGGAAGAGACCCAGTACTTC
>-|TRBV14|14|-|TRBJ1-3
CASSRDGRGNTIYF
TGTGCCAGCAGCCGCGACGGAAGAGGAAACACCATATATTTT
>-|TRBV15|15|-|TRBJ2-5
CATSRDSITDETQYF
TGTGCCACCAGCAGAGACAGCATCACGGATGAGACCCAGTACTTC
>-|TRBV7-2|14|-|TRBJ2-1
CASSLDRGYNEQFF
TGTGCCAGCAGCTTAGATCGGGGATACAATGAGCAGTTCTTC
>-|TRBV5-1|15|-|TRBJ2-5
CASSEVAGQGETQYF
TGCGCCAGCAGCGAGGTAGCGGGCCAGGGGGAGACCCAGTACTTC
>-|TRBV5-1|15|TRBD1|TRBJ2-5
CASRGGNRGTETQYF
TGCGCCAGCAGAGGTGGTAACAGGGGGACAGAGACCCAGTACTTC
>-|TRBV28|18|-|TRBJ2-7
CASSFGGRWGHPGHEQYF
TGTGCCAGCAGTTTCGGCGGTCGGTGGGGCCATCCGGGGCACGAGCAGTACTTC
>-|TRBV5-4|13|-|TRBJ1-2
CASSFPDRGGYTF
TGTGCCAGCAGCTTCCCCGATCGGGGTGGCTACACCTTC
>-|TRBV30|14|TRBD2|TRBJ2-7
CAWEVRGGAYEQYF
TGTGCCTGGGAAGTTCGCGGGGGGGCCTACGAGCAGTACTTC
>few|TRBV6-2/TRBV6-3|13|-|TRBJ1-2
CASSYRDNYGYTF
TGTGCCAGCAGTTACCGGGATAACTATGGCTACACCTTC
>-|TRBV12-5|14|-|TRBJ2-1
CASGKEGGPNEQFF
TGTGCTAGTGGCAAAGAGGGGGGGCCCAATGAGCAGTTCTTC
>-|TRBV20-1|17|TRBD2|TRBJ2-5
CSARAQRLAGDLETQYF
TGCAGTGCTAGAGCTCAGAGACTAGCGGGGGACCTAGAGACCCAGTACTTC
>-|TRBV12-3/TRBV12-4|15|TRBD1|TRBJ1-1
CASRARQGPNTEAFF
TGTGCCAGCAGGGCAAGACAGGGTCCGAACACTGAAGCTTTCTTT
>-|TRBV20-1|19|TRBD2|TRBJ2-5
CSAGPRGASGGAAGETQYF
TGCAGTGCTGGTCCCAGGGGGGCTAGCGGGGGGGCCGCTGGGGAGACCCAGTACTTC
>-|TRBV18|15|TRBD1|TRBJ2-5
CASSSGTGIQETQYF
TGTGCCAGCTCATCCGGGACAGGGATCCAAGAGACCCAGTACTTC
>-|TRBV20-1|13|-|TRBJ2-5
CSASGQLQETQYF
TGCAGTGCTAGTGGTCAGCTCCAAGAGACCCAGTACTTC
>-|TRBV7-3|14|-|TRBJ1-1
CASSQTGWNTEAFF
TGTGCCAGCAGCCAAACTGGATGGAACACTGAAGCTTTCTTT
>once|TRBV20-1|11|-|TRBJ2-7
CSASSGYEQYF
TGCAGTGCTAGTTCAGGCTACGAGCAGTACTTC
>-|TRBV5-6|15|-|TRBJ1-1
CASGNSQGGETEAFF
TGTGCCAGCGGCAACTCACAGGGAGGGGAAACTGAAGCTTTCTTT
>-|TRBV5-6|16|-|TRBJ2-1
CASSLDSRQFYNEQSF
TGTGCCAGCAGCTTGGACAGCAGGCAGTTCTACAATGAGCAGTCCTTC
>-|TRBV12-3/TRBV12-4|14|-|TRBJ2-5
CASKTWTVKETQYF
TGTGCCAGCAAAACCTGGACAGTAAAAGAGACCCAGTACTTC
>-|TRBV27|13|-|TRBJ2-1
CASSRRTFNEQFF
TGTGCCAGCAGTCGACGGACATTCAATGAGCAGTTCTTC
>-|TRBV7-2|14|-|TRBJ1-2
CASRFRAAGEGYTF
TGTGCCAGCAGGTTTAGGGCCGCGGGAGAGGGCTACACCTTC
>-|TRBV11-2|14|-|TRBJ1-4
CASRGRTTNEKLFF
TGTGCCAGCAGGGGCAGGACAACTAATGAAAAACTGTTTTTT
>-|TRBV9|14|-|TRBJ1-5
CASSVGQKNQPQHF
TGTGCCAGCAGCGTAGGACAGAAAAATCAGCCCCAGCATTTT
>-|TRBV4-3|15|-|TRBJ1-2
CASSQLLQAGYGYTF
TGCGCCAGCAGCCAATTACTACAGGCTGGCTATGGCTACACCTTC
>-|TRBV20-1|13|TRBD1|TRBJ1-2
CSARGQGNYGYTF
TGCAGTGCTCGGGGACAGGGGAACTATGGCTACACCTTC